The present T cell receptor (beta chain) was sequenced within a study of glioma-infiltrating T cells after dendritic cell vaccination. Points from the study as a whole: Few patients contributed both blood and tumor specimens.

A note on this clone: What it binds is unknown.

The CDR3 has 15 amino acids. With 2 bases clipped from V and 4 bases from J, the junction kept 5 bases outside the gene matches. Germline CDR1 SGHRS, CDR2 YFSETQ. Profiling relied on immunoSEQ multiplex PCR, and the TCRdb table lists in-frame clones only, not all of them. The data hold tens of thousands of clones, with approximately 87% observed a single time. The chain couples TRBV5-1 to TRBJ1-2; TRBD1 matches at 10 bases. The origin of this receptor is a human donor with glioblastoma. The source was blood, collected before dendritic cell vaccination. The CDR3 DNA sequence: TGCGCCAGCAGCTTCGGACAGGGGGAGTCCTATGGCTACACCTTC. Translated: CASSFGQGESYGYTF.